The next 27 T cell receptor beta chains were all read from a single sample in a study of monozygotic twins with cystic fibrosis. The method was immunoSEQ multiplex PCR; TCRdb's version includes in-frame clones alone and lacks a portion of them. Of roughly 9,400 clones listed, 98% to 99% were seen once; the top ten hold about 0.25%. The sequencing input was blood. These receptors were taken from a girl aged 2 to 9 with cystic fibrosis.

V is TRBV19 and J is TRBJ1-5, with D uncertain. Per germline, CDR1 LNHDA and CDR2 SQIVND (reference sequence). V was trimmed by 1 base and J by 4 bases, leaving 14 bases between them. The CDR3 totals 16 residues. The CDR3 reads CASSIVGRQMNQPQHF. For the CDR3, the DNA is TGTGCCAGTAGTATAGTAGGTCGGCAGATGAATCAGCCCCAGCATTTT.

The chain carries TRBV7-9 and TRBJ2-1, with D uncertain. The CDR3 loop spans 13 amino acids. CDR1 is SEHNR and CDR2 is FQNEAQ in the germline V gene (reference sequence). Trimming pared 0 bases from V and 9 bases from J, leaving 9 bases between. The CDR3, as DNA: TGTGCCAGCAGCTTAGCGCTGGGTCCTGAGCAGTTCTTC. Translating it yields CASSLALGPEQFF.

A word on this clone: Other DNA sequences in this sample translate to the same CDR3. The CDR3 region is CSVEIAPGLGHDLGTELFF. CDR3 coding DNA: TGCAGCGTTGAAATTGCTCCGGGACTAGGACATGATCTTGGGACGGAGCTGTTTTTT. J is TRBJ2-2 and V is TRBV29-1; TRBD2 matches 8 bases. J was trimmed by 10 bases and V by 2 bases; bases with no gene match: 24. Germline loops: CDR1 SQVTM, CDR2 ANQGSEA. The CDR3 is 19 residues long.

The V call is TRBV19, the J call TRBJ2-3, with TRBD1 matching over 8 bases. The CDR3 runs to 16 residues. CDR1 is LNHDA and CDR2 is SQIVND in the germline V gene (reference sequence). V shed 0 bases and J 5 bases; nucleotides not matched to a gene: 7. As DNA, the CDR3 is TGTGCCAGTAGTATAGATCAGGACAGGGCAGGAGATACGCAGTATTTT. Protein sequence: CASSIDQDRAGDTQYF.

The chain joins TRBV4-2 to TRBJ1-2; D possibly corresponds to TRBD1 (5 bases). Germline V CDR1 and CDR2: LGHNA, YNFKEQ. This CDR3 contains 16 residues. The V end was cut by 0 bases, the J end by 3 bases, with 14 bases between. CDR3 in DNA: TGTGCCAGCAGCCAAGATGGCCCAGGGATGTACTATGGCTACACCTTC. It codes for CASSQDGPGMYYGYTF.

Here the CDR3 reads CSVTDRSDYEQYF. The DNA for the CDR3 is TGCAGCGTTACGGACAGGTCAGACTACGAGCAGTACTTC. The genes are TRBV29-1 and TRBJ2-7; TRBD1 matches at 7 bases. V lost 5 bases to trimming and J lost 3 bases; unmatched junction nucleotides: 7. The CDR3 runs to 13 residues. CDR1 and CDR2 from the germline V gene are SQVTM and ANQGSEA.

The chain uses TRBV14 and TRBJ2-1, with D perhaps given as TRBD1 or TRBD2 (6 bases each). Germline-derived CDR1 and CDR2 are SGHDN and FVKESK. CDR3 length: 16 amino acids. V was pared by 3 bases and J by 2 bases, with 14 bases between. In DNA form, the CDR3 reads TGTGCCAGCAGCCATGGGGGGCTTCTAACCTACAATGAGCAGTTCTTC. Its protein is CASSHGGLLTYNEQFF.

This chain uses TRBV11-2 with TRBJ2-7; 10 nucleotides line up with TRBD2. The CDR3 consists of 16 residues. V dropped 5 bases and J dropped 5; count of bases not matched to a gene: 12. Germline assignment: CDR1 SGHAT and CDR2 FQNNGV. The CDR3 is CASSDGLAALRDEQYF. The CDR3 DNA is TGTGCCAGCAGCGACGGACTAGCGGCCCTTCGAGACGAGCAGTACTTC.

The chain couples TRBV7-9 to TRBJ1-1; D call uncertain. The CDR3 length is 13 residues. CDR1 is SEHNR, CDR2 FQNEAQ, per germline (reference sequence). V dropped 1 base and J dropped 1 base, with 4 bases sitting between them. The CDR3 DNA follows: TGTGCCAGCAGCTTAGTAGGGAACACTGAAGCTTTCTTT. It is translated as CASSLVGNTEAFF. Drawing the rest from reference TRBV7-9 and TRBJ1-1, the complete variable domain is DTGVSQNPRHKITKRGQNVTFRCDPISEHNRLYWYRQTLGQGPEFLTYFQNEAQLEKSRLLSDRFSAERPKGSFSTLEIQRTEQGDSAMYLCASSLVGNTEAFFGQGTRLTVV.

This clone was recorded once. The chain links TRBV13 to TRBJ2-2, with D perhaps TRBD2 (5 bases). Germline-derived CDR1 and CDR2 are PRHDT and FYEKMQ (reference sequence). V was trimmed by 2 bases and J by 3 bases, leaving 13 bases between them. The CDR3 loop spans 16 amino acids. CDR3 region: CASSLRSSFDTGELFF. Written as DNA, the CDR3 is TGTGCCAGCAGCTTACGGTCTAGCTTTGACACCGGGGAGCTGTTTTTT.

CDR3: CASSLDHSEAFF. The CDR3 DNA sequence: TGTGCCAGCAGCTTAGATCACAGCGAAGCTTTCTTT. The rearrangement uses TRBV7-8 and TRBJ1-1, with unresolved D. CDR1 SGHVS and CDR2 FQNEAQ come from the germline V gene. The CDR3 is made up of 12 amino acids. V was cut by 1 base and J by 8 bases, with 8 bases left in between.

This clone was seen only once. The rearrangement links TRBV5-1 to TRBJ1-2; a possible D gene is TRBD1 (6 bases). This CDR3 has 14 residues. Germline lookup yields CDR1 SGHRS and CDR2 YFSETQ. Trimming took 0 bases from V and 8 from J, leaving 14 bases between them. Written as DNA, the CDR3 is TGCGCCAGCAGCTTGGCGACAGGAAACGAGGGCTACACCTTC. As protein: CASSLATGNEGYTF. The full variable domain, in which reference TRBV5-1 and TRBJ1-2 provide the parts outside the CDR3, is KAGVTQTPRYLIKTRGQQVTLSCSPISGHRSVSWYQQTPGQGLQFLFEYFSETQRNKGNFPGRFSGRQFSNSRSEMNVSTLELGDSALYLCASSLATGNEGYTFGSGTRLTVV.

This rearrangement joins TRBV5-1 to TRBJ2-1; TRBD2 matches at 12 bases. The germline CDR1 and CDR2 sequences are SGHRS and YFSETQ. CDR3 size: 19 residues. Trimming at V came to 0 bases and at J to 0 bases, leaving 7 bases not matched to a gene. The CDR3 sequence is CASSLALAGGPSSYNEQFF. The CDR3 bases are TGCGCCAGCAGCTTGGCCCTAGCGGGAGGGCCCAGCTCCTACAATGAGCAGTTCTTC.

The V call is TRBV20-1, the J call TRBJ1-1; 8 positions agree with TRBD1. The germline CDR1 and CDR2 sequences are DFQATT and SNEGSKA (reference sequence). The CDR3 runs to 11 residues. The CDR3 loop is CSQTGDTEAFF. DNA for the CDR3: TGCAGCCAGACAGGGGACACTGAAGCTTTCTTT.

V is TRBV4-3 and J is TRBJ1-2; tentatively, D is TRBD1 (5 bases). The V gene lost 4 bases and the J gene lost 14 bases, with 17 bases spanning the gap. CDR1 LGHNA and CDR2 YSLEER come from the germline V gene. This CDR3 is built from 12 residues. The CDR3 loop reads CASSLQDGALTF. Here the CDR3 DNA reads TGCGCCAGCAGCCTACAGGACGGGGCCTTGACCTTC.

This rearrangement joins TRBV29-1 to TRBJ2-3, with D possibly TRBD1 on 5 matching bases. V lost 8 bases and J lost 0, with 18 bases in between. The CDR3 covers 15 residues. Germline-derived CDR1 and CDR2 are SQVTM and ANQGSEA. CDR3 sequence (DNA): TGCAGCACCCCCCAGGGCGGAACTAGCACAGATACGCAGTATTTT. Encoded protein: CSTPQGGTSTDTQYF.

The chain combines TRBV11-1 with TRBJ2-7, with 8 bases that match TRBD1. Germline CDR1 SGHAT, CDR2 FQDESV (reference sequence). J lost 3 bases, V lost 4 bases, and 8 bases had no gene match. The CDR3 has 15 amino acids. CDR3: CASSSAGTGLYEQYF. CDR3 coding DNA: TGTGCCAGCAGCTCAGCCGGGACAGGTCTCTACGAGCAGTACTTC.

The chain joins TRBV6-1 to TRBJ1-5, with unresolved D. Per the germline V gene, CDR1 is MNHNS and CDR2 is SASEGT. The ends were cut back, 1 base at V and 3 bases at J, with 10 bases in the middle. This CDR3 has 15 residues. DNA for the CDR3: TGTGCCAGCAGTGAAGTAGGAGGGTACAATCAGCCCCAGCATTTT. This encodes CASSEVGGYNQPQHF.

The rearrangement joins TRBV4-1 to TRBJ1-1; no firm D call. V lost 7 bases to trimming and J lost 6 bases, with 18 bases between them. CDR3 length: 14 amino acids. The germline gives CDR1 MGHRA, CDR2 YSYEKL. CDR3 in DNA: TGCGCCAGCACCCCACAAGATGTAGGGCCTGAAGCTTTCTTT. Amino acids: CASTPQDVGPEAFF.

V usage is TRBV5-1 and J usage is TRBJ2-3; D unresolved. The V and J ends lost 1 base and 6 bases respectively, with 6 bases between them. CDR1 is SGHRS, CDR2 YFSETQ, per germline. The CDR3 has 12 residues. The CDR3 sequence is CASSLFMDTQYF. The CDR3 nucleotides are TGCGCCAGCAGCTTGTTCATGGATACGCAGTATTTT.

This CDR3 is CASSTQTGVVEQYF. CDR3 coding DNA: TGTGCCAGCAGCACACAGACAGGGGTGGTCGAGCAGTACTTC. V gene TRBV11-2 combines with J gene TRBJ2-7; 8 bases map to TRBD1. Germline CDR1 reads SGHAT; CDR2 reads FQNNGV. J lost 6 bases, V lost 5 bases, and 9 bases had no gene match. CDR3 size: 14 residues.

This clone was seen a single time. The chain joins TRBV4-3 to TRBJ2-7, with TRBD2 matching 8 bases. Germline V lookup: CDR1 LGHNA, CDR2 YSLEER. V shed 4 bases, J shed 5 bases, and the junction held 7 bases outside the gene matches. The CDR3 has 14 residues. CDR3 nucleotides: TGCGCCAGCAGCCGGCAGCGGGAGTCCCACGAGCAGTACTTC. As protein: CASSRQRESHEQYF.

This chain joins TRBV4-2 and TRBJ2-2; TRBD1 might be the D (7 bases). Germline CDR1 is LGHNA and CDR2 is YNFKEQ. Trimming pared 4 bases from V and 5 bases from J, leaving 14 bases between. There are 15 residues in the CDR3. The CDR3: CASSREDRLTGELFF. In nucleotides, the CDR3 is TGTGCCAGCAGCCGGGAGGACAGGTTGACCGGGGAGCTGTTTTTT.

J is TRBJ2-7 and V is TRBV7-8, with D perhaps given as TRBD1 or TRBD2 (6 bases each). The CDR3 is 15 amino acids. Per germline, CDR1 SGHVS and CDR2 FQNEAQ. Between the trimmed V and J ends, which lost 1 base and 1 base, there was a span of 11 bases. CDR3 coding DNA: TGTGCCAGCAGCTTAGGGGGGGCGCCTTCCTACGAGCAGTACTTC. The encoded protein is CASSLGGAPSYEQYF.

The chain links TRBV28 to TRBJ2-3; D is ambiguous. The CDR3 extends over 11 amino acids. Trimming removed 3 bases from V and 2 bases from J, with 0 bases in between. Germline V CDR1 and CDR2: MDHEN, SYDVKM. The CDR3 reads CASSFTDTQYF. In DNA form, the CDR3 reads TGTGCCAGCAGTTTCACAGATACGCAGTATTTT. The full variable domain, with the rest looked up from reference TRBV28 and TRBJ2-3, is DVKVTQSSRYLVKRTGEKVFLECVQDMDHENMFWYRQDPGLGLRLIYFSYDVKMKEKGDIPEGYSVSREKKERFSLILESASTNQTSMYLCASSFTDTQYFGPGTRLTVL.

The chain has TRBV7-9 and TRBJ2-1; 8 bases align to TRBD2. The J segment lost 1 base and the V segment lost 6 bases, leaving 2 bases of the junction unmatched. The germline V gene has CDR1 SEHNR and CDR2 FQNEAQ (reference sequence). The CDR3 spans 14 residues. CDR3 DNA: TGTGCCAGCAGGATAGCGGGATCCTACAATGAGCAGTTCTTC. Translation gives CASRIAGSYNEQFF.

The CDR3 bases are TGTGCAGTAGGCGACAGGGAGGTGAACACTGAAGCTTTCTTT. Its translation is CAVGDREVNTEAFF. This chain joins TRBV7-9 and TRBJ1-1, with 7 bases fitting TRBD1. The germline CDR1 and CDR2 sequences are SEHNR and FQNEAQ (reference sequence). The CDR3 covers 14 residues.